The TCR beta chain described here comes from a study of tumour-infiltrating T cells in Burkitt lymphoma. For the study at large: Survival, overall and progression-free, tracked with productive clonality.

This clone was counted a few times. The table came from immunoSEQ multiplex PCR; TCRdb's copy has only in-frame clones and leaves some out. The sample has more than 5,000 clones, 8% to 10% seen once. The CDR3 runs 11 residues. V was pared by 8 bases and J by 1 base, with 5 bases between. The germline V gene encodes CDR1 MNHEY and CDR2 SVGAGI. The sequence was obtained from a human donor with diffuse large B-cell lymphoma. V is TRBV6-5 and J is TRBJ1-1; perhaps TRBD1 as D (5 bases). The sample taken for sequencing was tumor tissue. CDR3 sequence (DNA): TGTGCCAGCCAGGGGAACACTGAAGCTTTCTTT. Its protein product is CASQGNTEAFF.